The rows below give T cell receptor beta chains drawn from one sample of a study of blood T cell repertoires in COVID-19. Measured with immunoSEQ multiplex PCR; TCRdb has only the in-frame clones, and not every one. Of approximately 210,000 clones listed, 80% to 90% were seen once; the top ten hold 1.5%. Sequenced input: peripheral blood. The receptors here all came from a man younger than 35 with active or convalescent COVID-19. The CDR3 runs from the conserved cysteine through the conserved F or W. The D gene is left open where the match is weak. Clone size appears in some rows only: once, few, many, or a class for an expanded clone.

DNA,CDR3,D,V,length,size,J
TGCGCCAGCAGGTTGGGGACAGGGAGTTTCTACGAGCAGTACTTC,CASRLGTGSFYEQYF,TRBD1,TRBV5-1,15,NA,TRBJ2-7
TGTGCCAGCAGTGTAGTCGGTTTGACCGGGGAGCTGTTTTTT,CASSVVGLTGELFF,NA,TRBV6-2/TRBV6-3,14,NA,TRBJ2-2
TGTGCCACCAGCAACTCCCCCGAGGGCAATCAGCCCCAGCATTTT,CATSNSPEGNQPQHF,NA,TRBV15,15,few,TRBJ1-5
TGTGCCAGTAAACCCCCAGGGACAGGGGGAGAGACCCAGTACTTC,CASKPPGTGGETQYF,TRBD1,TRBV25-1,15,NA,TRBJ2-5
TGTGCCAGCAGAAGCGGGAGAGGGGATACGCAGTATTTT,CASRSGRGDTQYF,TRBD2,TRBV6-5,13,NA,TRBJ2-3
TGTGCCAGCAGCCCCTCCGGGTTGCACTCTGGAAACACCATATATTTT,CASSPSGLHSGNTIYF,NA,TRBV3-1/TRBV3-2,16,NA,TRBJ1-3
TGTGCCAGCAGCCCAACAGGGTTGGGCGGGGAGCTGTTTTTT,CASSPTGLGGELFF,NA,TRBV14,14,many,TRBJ2-2
TGTGCCAGCAGCGAAAGGGACAGCCCCTACGAGCAGTACTTC,CASSERDSPYEQYF,TRBD1,TRBV3-1/TRBV3-2,14,NA,TRBJ2-7
TGTGCCAGTAGTACTCTACCCACCGGGACAGGGTACAATGAGCAGTTCTTC,CASSTLPTGTGYNEQFF,TRBD1,TRBV19,17,NA,TRBJ2-1
TGTGCCAGCAGCCCGGGGACAGGGCGGCCAGATACGCAGTATTTT,CASSPGTGRPDTQYF,TRBD1,TRBV3-1/TRBV3-2,15,NA,TRBJ2-3
TGTGCCAGCAGCGTAGGTAGCGGGAAAGAGACCCAGTACTTC,CASSVGSGKETQYF,TRBD2,TRBV9,14,NA,TRBJ2-5
TGTGCCAGCAGCGCACTAGCGGCGAACACCGGGGAGCTGTTTTTT,CASSALAANTGELFF,TRBD2,TRBV7-2,15,NA,TRBJ2-2
TGTGCCAGCAGTTTATCGACAGGGACCCCCTACGAGCAGTACTTC,CASSLSTGTPYEQYF,TRBD1,TRBV27,15,NA,TRBJ2-7
TGTGCCAGCAGGGCCGGGACAGGGTCCGGGGAGCTGTTTTTT,CASRAGTGSGELFF,TRBD1,TRBV5-4,14,NA,TRBJ2-2
TGTGCCAGCAGGCGTTTGAGCTCCTACGAGCAGTACTTC,CASRRLSSYEQYF,NA,TRBV5-6,13,NA,TRBJ2-7
TGTGCCTGGAGCTCGGGTGTCGGTACGCAGTATTTT,CAWSSGVGTQYF,NA,TRBV30,12,NA,TRBJ2-3
TGTGCCAGCAGTTTAAAAGGGACTAGCCCACATGAGCAGTTCTTC,CASSLKGTSPHEQFF,TRBD2,TRBV27,15,NA,TRBJ2-1
TGCGCCAGCGCCACTAGCGGTCCCGAGGAGCAGTTCTTC,CASATSGPEEQFF,TRBD2,TRBV5-1,13,NA,TRBJ2-1
TGTGCCAGAAGCTTTGGGGGGGCTCCGTGTGAAGCTTTCTTT,CARSFGGAPCEAFF,NA,TRBV5-3,14,once,TRBJ1-1
TGTGCCAGCGCCAGGGTTTCCAGTTTTCTTAATGAAAAACTGTTTTTT,CASARVSSFLNEKLFF,NA,TRBV7-8,16,once,TRBJ1-4
TGTGCCGGTAACTCCGGACGGTGCAGCGGGGAAAAACTGTTTTTT,CAGNSGRCSGEKLFF,NA,TRBV9,15,NA,TRBJ1-4
TGTGCCAGCAGCGTAGGTGGACTGAACTACGAGCAGTACTTC,CASSVGGLNYEQYF,NA,TRBV9,14,once,TRBJ2-7
TGTGCCAGCAGTGTGACAGCCGGGACAGGGACTGAAGCTTTCTTT,CASSVTAGTGTEAFF,TRBD1,TRBV2,15,NA,TRBJ1-1
TGTGCCAGTAGTATGGTTGGCATCTATGGCTACACCTTC,CASSMVGIYGYTF,NA,TRBV19,13,NA,TRBJ1-2
TGTGCCAGCAGCTTGGGTTGGACTAGCGGGAATGAGCAGTTCTTC,CASSLGWTSGNEQFF,TRBD2,TRBV5-4,15,NA,TRBJ2-1
TGCGCCAGCAGCCTCCCCAGGCAGGGCGCGAACACCGGGGAGCTGTTTTTT,CASSLPRQGANTGELFF,NA,TRBV4-1,17,NA,TRBJ2-2
TGTGCCTGGAGTGGGGCAGAGAACACCGGGGAGCTGTTTTTT,CAWSGAENTGELFF,NA,TRBV30,14,NA,TRBJ2-2
TGCGCCAGTTCCCGGGACGGGGGGTCCGAGCAGTACTTC,CASSRDGGSEQYF,TRBD2,TRBV10-1,13,once,TRBJ2-7
TGTGCCAGCAGTTATTGGAGCGGGAGGGGGTACGAGCAGTACTTC,CASSYWSGRGYEQYF,TRBD2,TRBV6-5,15,NA,TRBJ2-7
TGTGCCAGCAGCTATTCGACAGGGGGGTCTGGAAACACCATATATTTT,CASSYSTGGSGNTIYF,TRBD1,TRBV7-9,16,NA,TRBJ1-3
TGTGCCAGCAGCTCCCCGAATTCACCCCTCCACTTT,CASSSPNSPLHF,NA,TRBV5-8,12,once,TRBJ1-6
TGCGCCAGCAGCCAATTTTCCCGGCGGGAGGGAGTTTACGAGCAGTACTTC,CASSQFSRREGVYEQYF,TRBD2,TRBV4-3,17,NA,TRBJ2-7
TGTGCCAGCAGTGAAAGGGGATCGGGTCAGGGGGGAGGATCACCCCTCCACTTT,CASSERGSGQGGGSPLHF,TRBD1,TRBV6-1,18,NA,TRBJ1-6
TGTGCCAGCAGCTTAGTTATGGCCTCTGGGGCCAACGTCCTGACTTTC,CASSLVMASGANVLTF,NA,TRBV7-2,16,NA,TRBJ2-6
TGTGCCAGCAGTAGACTAGCGGCCAACGTCCTGACTTTC,CASSRLAANVLTF,TRBD2,TRBV2,13,once,TRBJ2-6
TGCAGCGTTGAAGCATCCACGGGACACCTGAACACTGAAGCTTTCTTT,CSVEASTGHLNTEAFF,NA,TRBV29-1,16,NA,TRBJ1-1
TGTGCCAGCAGTTGGCAGTGGAAAAACATTCAGTACTTC,CASSWQWKNIQYF,NA,TRBV6-2/TRBV6-3,13,NA,TRBJ2-4
TGTGCCACCAGCAAAATAAGAGCGGGAGGGCACAATGAGCAGTTCTTC,CATSKIRAGGHNEQFF,TRBD2,TRBV15,16,NA,TRBJ2-1
TGTGCCAGCAGTCGCGCGGAGGAAGGGGGAAACACCATATATTTT,CASSRAEEGGNTIYF,NA,TRBV6-6,15,NA,TRBJ1-3
TGTGCCAGCAGTGAATCCGGTCCACTCACTGAAGCTTTCTTT,CASSESGPLTEAFF,NA,TRBV25-1,14,once,TRBJ1-1
TGCAGTGCTAGAGATAAGTTGGGCTCCAACTTT,CSARDKLGSNF,NA,TRBV20-1,11,NA,TRBJ1-1
TGTGCCATGGGAAGTCTCCCGTCCCGGGACATTTACGAGCAGTACTTC,CAMGSLPSRDIYEQYF,NA,TRBV30,16,NA,TRBJ2-7
TGTGCCAGTCAGAAAGGGGGCCCCTGGTTGGGCACCGGGGAGCTGTTTTTT,CASQKGGPWLGTGELFF,TRBD1,TRBV28,17,NA,TRBJ2-2
TGCAGCGCTCTGGGGGCAAGCAATCAGCCCCAGCATTTT,CSALGASNQPQHF,NA,TRBV29-1,13,once,TRBJ1-5
TGCGCCAGCAGCGACCGGACTAGGGGCACTGAAGCTTTCTTT,CASSDRTRGTEAFF,NA,TRBV10-2,14,NA,TRBJ1-1
TGTGCCAGCCTGTCCCAGCGGGAGGGCTACGAGCAGTACTTC,CASLSQREGYEQYF,TRBD2,TRBV5-6,14,NA,TRBJ2-7